Listed below are T cell receptor beta chains from one sample, sequenced in a study of low-dose radiotherapy and immunotherapy resistance in tumors. TCRdb redid the calling of the reads with MiXCR, one entry per CDR3 protein. The repertoire consists of around 33,000 distinct CDR3 sequences, with less than 65% occurring once and the leading ten covering approximately 5.4%. The sample in question was PBMCs, obtained after low-dose radiotherapy plus immunotherapy. Every receptor here comes from a male donor with gallbladder cancer. CDR3s include the opening cysteine and the closing phenylalanine or tryptophan. D genes are given only for firm matches. Expanded clones are given a class, and other clones once, few, many or no size at all.

DNA: TGTGCCAGCAGCCACAGGGACATTGGGGCCAACGTCCTGACTTTC
CDR3: CASSHRDIGANVLTF
J: TRBJ2-6
V: TRBV3-1
D: .
length: 15
size: .

DNA: TGTGCCAGCTCACCACCCACTAGCGGGAGGGGAGATACGCAGTATTTT
CDR3: CASSPPTSGRGDTQYF
J: TRBJ2-3
V: TRBV18
D: TRBD2
length: 16
size: .

DNA: TGTGCCAGCAGCCACGACCATAGCGGGGGGTTCACCGGGGAGCTGTTTTTT
CDR3: CASSHDHSGGFTGELFF
J: TRBJ2-2
V: TRBV7-2
D: TRBD2
length: 17
size: .

DNA: TGCAGCGTTGAAGATGGGGAGAATGAGCAGTTCTTC
CDR3: CSVEDGENEQFF
J: TRBJ2-1
V: TRBV29-1
D: .
length: 12
size: many

DNA: TGCAGCGGTACCCCCGGGACTAGCGGGAGGGGAAACAATGAGCAGTTCTTC
CDR3: CSGTPGTSGRGNNEQFF
J: TRBJ2-1
V: TRBV29-1
D: TRBD2
length: 17
size: .

DNA: TGTGCCAGCCGTGGAGGGGGCAATCAGCCCCAGCATTTT
CDR3: CASRGGGNQPQHF
J: TRBJ1-5
V: TRBV28
D: .
length: 13
size: once

DNA: TGCAGTGCTATCTCAGGAGGGGCGGGGGCCAAAAACATTCAGTACTTC
CDR3: CSAISGGAGAKNIQYF
J: TRBJ2-4
V: TRBV20-1
D: .
length: 16
size: many

DNA: TGTGCCAGCAGTTTTCCGGGACCGAGGATCCAGCCCCAGCATTTT
CDR3: CASSFPGPRIQPQHF
J: TRBJ1-5
V: TRBV28
D: .
length: 15
size: .

DNA: TGCAGTGCTAGTAGTATTAGCGGGGGGCCCACTCACAATGAGCAGTTCTTC
CDR3: CSASSISGGPTHNEQFF
J: TRBJ2-1
V: TRBV20-1
D: TRBD2
length: 17
size: .

DNA: TGTGCCAGCAGCTTATCACCAACCGGACGCTATCAAAACATTCAGTACTTC
CDR3: CASSLSPTGRYQNIQYF
J: TRBJ2-4
V: TRBV7-2
D: .
length: 17
size: many

DNA: TGTGCCTGGAGTCCGGGACAGGGCTACTATCAGCCCCAGCATTTT
CDR3: CAWSPGQGYYQPQHF
J: TRBJ1-5
V: TRBV30
D: TRBD1
length: 15
size: .

DNA: TGTGCCAGCAGTTCCGACAGGGCGTCCCAGCATTTT
CDR3: CASSSDRASQHF
J: TRBJ1-5
V: TRBV12-3/TRBV12-4
D: TRBD1
length: 12
size: .

DNA: TGTGCCAGCAGCCCTACGGGGGGCTCGAACACCGGGGAGCTGTTTTTT
CDR3: CASSPTGGSNTGELFF
J: TRBJ2-2
V: TRBV7-9
D: .
length: 16
size: many

DNA: TGCGCCAGCAGCTTGGAGGGCAGGGGTTCACCCCTCCACTTT
CDR3: CASSLEGRGSPLHF
J: TRBJ1-6
V: TRBV5-1
D: .
length: 14
size: .

DNA: TGTGCCAGCAGGACACAGGGTAGGACTGAAGCTTTCTTT
CDR3: CASRTQGRTEAFF
J: TRBJ1-1
V: TRBV27
D: .
length: 13
size: few

DNA: TGCGCCAGCAGCTTGGATCAGCCCCTGGGGGATGAGCAGTTCTTC
CDR3: CASSLDQPLGDEQFF
J: TRBJ2-1
V: TRBV5-1
D: .
length: 15
size: .

DNA: TGTGCCAGCAGCCCAGGGGGCGACAGCACAGATACGCAGTATTTT
CDR3: CASSPGGDSTDTQYF
J: TRBJ2-3
V: TRBV7-3
D: TRBD1
length: 15
size: many

DNA: TGTGCCAGCAGCTTGGGACTAGCGGGCTACAATGAGCAGTTCTTC
CDR3: CASSLGLAGYNEQFF
J: TRBJ2-1
V: TRBV11-2
D: TRBD2
length: 15
size: .

DNA: TGCGCCAGCAGCTTGGGATTGGGGGGAGATCAGCCCCAGCATTTT
CDR3: CASSLGLGGDQPQHF
J: TRBJ1-5
V: TRBV5-1
D: .
length: 15
size: few

DNA: TGTGCCAGCAGTTTCGTATCCCCCCCCGAGCAGTACTTC
CDR3: CASSFVSPPEQYF
J: TRBJ2-7
V: TRBV28
D: .
length: 13
size: .

DNA: TGTGCCAGCAGTAACGTCGGGCGGGGCGGTGAGCAGTTCTTC
CDR3: CASSNVGRGGEQFF
J: TRBJ2-1
V: TRBV2
D: .
length: 14
size: medium-sized

DNA: TGTGCCAGCAGCCCGGGGACAGGTGGAAAACTGTTTTTT
CDR3: CASSPGTGGKLFF
J: TRBJ1-4
V: TRBV7-2
D: TRBD1
length: 13
size: .

DNA: TGTGCCAGCAGTTTACCGGACACCGTGGGCAATCAGCCCCAGCATTTT
CDR3: CASSLPDTVGNQPQHF
J: TRBJ1-5
V: TRBV27
D: .
length: 16
size: .

DNA: TGTGCCAGCAGATCTTCGGGGGGCCGATCGGAGACCCAGTACTTC
CDR3: CASRSSGGRSETQYF
J: TRBJ2-5
V: TRBV7-2
D: .
length: 15
size: many

DNA: TGTGCCAGCAGCCCCCGACTAGCTCTAAACTACAATGAGCAGTTCTTC
CDR3: CASSPRLALNYNEQFF
J: TRBJ2-1
V: TRBV5-4
D: TRBD2
length: 16
size: medium-sized

DNA: TGTGCCAGCAGCTCGGGACTAGCGGGAGTCGAGCAGTACTTC
CDR3: CASSSGLAGVEQYF
J: TRBJ2-7
V: TRBV5-6
D: TRBD2
length: 14
size: .

DNA: TGTGCCAGCTCGCCAGGGACTAGCAAACTCTACGAGCAGTACTTC
CDR3: CASSPGTSKLYEQYF
J: TRBJ2-7
V: TRBV18
D: TRBD2
length: 15
size: many

DNA: TGTGCCAGCAGGTTGGGGGGCCGGGAAAAACTGTTTTTT
CDR3: CASRLGGREKLFF
J: TRBJ1-4
V: TRBV27
D: .
length: 13
size: .

DNA: TGTGCCAGCAGTTCCCCTAGATCCTACGAGCAGTACTTC
CDR3: CASSSPRSYEQYF
J: TRBJ2-7
V: TRBV25-1
D: .
length: 13
size: many

DNA: TGTGCCAGCACCGCGCGAGCGGGGTACACCGGGGAGCTGTTTTTT
CDR3: CASTARAGYTGELFF
J: TRBJ2-2
V: TRBV7-9
D: TRBD2
length: 15
size: many

DNA: TGTGCCAGCAGCCCCCACCAGCGGGAGGGCCGCAACATTCAGTACTTC
CDR3: CASSPHQREGRNIQYF
J: TRBJ2-4
V: TRBV7-8
D: TRBD2
length: 16
size: medium-sized

DNA: TGCAGTGCTCTGGACAGATATACGCAGTATTTT
CDR3: CSALDRYTQYF
J: TRBJ2-3
V: TRBV20-1
D: .
length: 11
size: many

DNA: TGTGCCTGGAGTAGGGACAGGGGGCGAGGTGAGCAGTTCTTC
CDR3: CAWSRDRGRGEQFF
J: TRBJ2-1
V: TRBV30
D: TRBD1
length: 14
size: .

DNA: TGTGCCAGCGGTCTAGGGGGGTTTGGCCTTTCAGAGACCCAGTACTTC
CDR3: CASGLGGFGLSETQYF
J: TRBJ2-5
V: TRBV28
D: .
length: 16
size: .

DNA: TGTGCCAGCAGCTTAGATAGCGGGGGGTTTAATGAGCAGTTCTTC
CDR3: CASSLDSGGFNEQFF
J: TRBJ2-1
V: TRBV7-2
D: TRBD2
length: 15
size: .

DNA: TGTGCCAGCTCACCGCCAGGACAGGGAGGCAATCAGCCCCAGCATTTT
CDR3: CASSPPGQGGNQPQHF
J: TRBJ1-5
V: TRBV18
D: TRBD1
length: 16
size: many

DNA: TGTGCCAGCAGCCCAGGGACTAGCGGGGTCTACAATGAGCAGTTCTTC
CDR3: CASSPGTSGVYNEQFF
J: TRBJ2-1
V: TRBV4-2
D: TRBD2
length: 16
size: many

DNA: TGCAGTGCAACAACAGGGGGCATCACCGGGGAGCTGTTTTTT
CDR3: CSATTGGITGELFF
J: TRBJ2-2
V: TRBV20-1
D: TRBD1
length: 14
size: many

DNA: TGCGCCAGCAGCCACACAGGCACAGATACGCAGTATTTT
CDR3: CASSHTGTDTQYF
J: TRBJ2-3
V: TRBV5-1
D: .
length: 13
size: .

DNA: TGCAGCGTTGGGCAGGGAGGGTATGGCTACACCTTC
CDR3: CSVGQGGYGYTF
J: TRBJ1-2
V: TRBV29-1
D: .
length: 12
size: few

DNA: TGTGCCAGCAGTGTGGTCACAGGTTCGTCTACCGTTTACGAGCAGTACTTC
CDR3: CASSVVTGSSTVYEQYF
J: TRBJ2-7
V: TRBV2
D: .
length: 17
size: .

DNA: TGCAGTGCTAGTCCCCCCCAGGGGGCGGCTTTCTTT
CDR3: CSASPPQGAAFF
J: TRBJ1-1
V: TRBV20-1
D: TRBD1
length: 12
size: .

DNA: TGTGCCAGCAGCCCACAAAACTCTGAGCAGTTCTTC
CDR3: CASSPQNSEQFF
J: TRBJ2-1
V: TRBV9
D: .
length: 12
size: medium-sized